These T cell receptor beta chains were read from a single sample in a study of blood T cell repertoires in COVID-19. Repertoires were generated with immunoSEQ multiplex PCR, while TCRdb's copy carries only in-frame clones and drops some. The sample has tens of thousands of clones, around 80% seen once. Input material: peripheral blood. Receptors originate from a man in his 70s with acute or convalescent COVID-19. Each CDR3 is given with its conserved first and last residue. D genes are given only for firm matches. Some rows have no size entry. The others give once, few or many, or a class for an expanded clone.

clone_size	d_call	v_call	j_call	cdr3_aa	cdr3_nt
few	-	TRBV28	TRBJ1-5	CASSLGDTLNQPQHF	TGTGCCAGCAGTTTAGGGGACACTCTAAATCAGCCCCAGCATTTT
-	-	TRBV2	TRBJ2-1	CASSTDWRGVQFF	TGTGCCAGCAGTACGGACTGGCGAGGAGTGCAGTTCTTC
few	TRBD1	TRBV18	TRBJ1-5	CASSLSGTGSNQPQHF	TGTGCCAGCTCACTCTCCGGGACAGGGAGCAATCAGCCCCAGCATTTT
-	TRBD2	TRBV27	TRBJ2-7	CASSSHQTSGSSLEQYF	TGTGCCAGCAGTTCGCACCAGACTAGCGGGAGTTCGCTTGAGCAGTACTTC
-	-	TRBV2	TRBJ1-1	CASSVKGLNTEAFF	TGTGCCAGCAGTGTTAAGGGGTTGAACACTGAAGCTTTCTTT
-	-	TRBV6-2/TRBV6-3	TRBJ1-1	CASSGHITEAFF	TGTGCCAGCAGTGGACATATTACTGAAGCTTTCTTT
-	-	TRBV20-1	TRBJ2-7	CSAGGLYEQYF	TGCAGTGCTGGCGGGTTGTACGAGCAGTACTTC
-	-	TRBV27	TRBJ2-4	CASRTGGRRNIQYF	TGTGCCAGCAGAACCGGGGGGCGGCGAAACATTCAGTACTTC
-	-	TRBV12-3/TRBV12-4	TRBJ1-1	CASSFGDTGEAFF	TGTGCCAGCAGTTTCGGGGACACGGGGGAAGCTTTCTTT
once	-	TRBV9	TRBJ1-4	CASSVPGQEKLFF	TGTGCCAGCAGCGTACCAGGACAAGAAAAACTGTTTTTT
few	-	TRBV9	TRBJ2-3	CASSVELATDTQYF	TGTGCCAGCAGCGTAGAGCTAGCCACAGATACGCAGTATTTT
-	TRBD2	TRBV4-3	TRBJ2-7	CASSRVPGTSGDSYEQYF	TGCGCCAGCAGCCGAGTACCCGGGACTAGCGGTGACTCCTACGAGCAGTACTTC
-	-	TRBV27	TRBJ2-1	CASSSGLVYNEQFF	TGTGCCAGCAGTTCCGGACTTGTATACAATGAGCAGTTCTTC
-	-	TRBV5-1	TRBJ1-4	CASRVSGGFNEKLFF	TGCGCCAGCAGAGTCAGTGGGGGGTTTAATGAAAAACTGTTTTTT
-	TRBD1	TRBV3-1/TRBV3-2	TRBJ2-5	CASSPGQGALLGETQYF	TGTGCCAGCAGCCCGGGACAGGGGGCACTACTTGGAGAGACCCAGTACTTC
-	TRBD2	TRBV29-1	TRBJ2-1	CSVEGTSGRSSYNEQFF	TGCAGCGTTGAAGGGACTAGCGGGAGGAGCTCCTACAATGAGCAGTTCTTC
medium-sized	-	TRBV10-2	TRBJ2-7	CASSGLMGSYEQYF	TGCGCCAGCAGTGGACTAATGGGATCATACGAGCAGTACTTC
-	TRBD1	TRBV3-1/TRBV3-2	TRBJ2-7	CASSQDTRYRTGDEQYF	TGTGCCAGCAGCCAAGATACCCGGTATAGGACAGGGGACGAGCAGTACTTC
-	-	TRBV28	TRBJ1-1	CASSLSPGNTEAFF	TGTGCCAGCAGTTTATCGCCAGGGAACACTGAAGCTTTCTTT
few	TRBD1	TRBV29-1	TRBJ2-7	CSVEGRGLFEQYF	TGCAGCGTTGAAGGCAGGGGGTTATTCGAGCAGTACTTC
once	-	TRBV9	TRBJ2-5	CASTVTPLAGETQYF	TGTGCCAGCACCGTAACGCCCTTGGCCGGGGAGACCCAGTACTTC
-	TRBD2	TRBV27	TRBJ2-7	CASSLREGPYEQYF	TGTGCCAGCAGTTTAAGGGAGGGTCCCTACGAGCAGTACTTC
-	-	TRBV2	TRBJ1-3	CASSTTGNSGNTIYF	TGTGCCAGCAGTACGACAGGCAACTCTGGAAACACCATATATTTT
-	TRBD1	TRBV5-1	TRBJ1-3	CASTLGPTGDGNTIYF	TGCGCCAGCACCTTGGGCCCGACAGGGGACGGAAACACCATATATTTT
-	TRBD1	TRBV7-9	TRBJ2-5	CASSLGQGAGQETQYF	TGTGCCAGCAGCTTAGGTCAGGGGGCCGGGCAAGAGACCCAGTACTTC
-	TRBD1	TRBV9	TRBJ2-1	CASSGGQGAANEQFF	TGTGCCAGCAGCGGGGGACAGGGGGCCGCGAATGAGCAGTTCTTC
-	TRBD1	TRBV6-5	TRBJ2-7	CASSYGQGARYEQYF	TGTGCCAGCAGTTACGGGCAGGGGGCTCGGTACGAGCAGTACTTC
-	-	TRBV27	TRBJ1-5	CASRLTGFVQPQHF	TGTGCCAGCAGACTTACAGGGTTTGTGCAGCCCCAGCATTTT
-	TRBD2	TRBV19	TRBJ2-1	CASSSGTSGRFYNEQFF	TGTGCCAGTAGTAGTGGGACTAGCGGGAGGTTCTACAATGAGCAGTTCTTC
-	TRBD1	TRBV5-6	TRBJ2-7	CASSFLVGQGAYEQYF	TGTGCCAGCAGCTTCCTGGTGGGACAGGGTGCCTACGAGCAGTACTTC
-	TRBD1	TRBV6-5	TRBJ2-1	CASKYPGQGHNEQFF	TGTGCCAGCAAATACCCGGGACAGGGACATAATGAGCAGTTCTTC
-	-	TRBV3-1/TRBV3-2	TRBJ2-1	CASSQNNYNEQFF	TGTGCCAGCAGCCAAAACAATTACAATGAGCAGTTCTTC
-	TRBD1	TRBV18	TRBJ1-3	CASSPRQGSTGNTIYF	TGTGCCAGCTCACCACGACAGGGTTCGACTGGAAACACCATATATTTT
few	-	TRBV30	TRBJ1-4	CAWRRGMWAEKLFF	TGTGCCTGGAGAAGAGGGATGTGGGCGGAAAAACTGTTTTTT
-	-	TRBV13	TRBJ2-5	CASSYRVEETQYF	TGTGCCAGCAGCTACAGGGTGGAAGAGACCCAGTACTTC
-	-	TRBV28	TRBJ2-4	CASSDTDIQYF	TGTGCCAGCAGCGACACGGACATTCAGTACTTC
-	TRBD1	TRBV4-2	TRBJ2-1	CASSQAGTEAYNEQFF	TGTGCCAGCAGCCAAGCAGGGACAGAAGCCTACAATGAGCAGTTCTTC
-	TRBD1	TRBV30	TRBJ2-7	CAWSRGGQGREQYF	TGTGCCTGGAGTAGGGGGGGACAGGGTCGCGAGCAGTACTTC
once	TRBD1	TRBV6-2/TRBV6-3	TRBJ1-1	CASSYGTGDTEAFF	TGTGCCAGCAGTTATGGGACAGGGGACACTGAAGCTTTCTTT
-	TRBD2	TRBV7-2	TRBJ2-1	CASSLAQREALSSYNEQFF	TGTGCCAGCAGCTTAGCGCAGCGGGAGGCCCTGAGCTCCTACAATGAGCAGTTCTTC
-	TRBD1	TRBV28	TRBJ1-1	CAGRSGTGSTEAFF	TGTGCCGGACGCTCCGGGACAGGGAGCACTGAAGCTTTCTTT
few	TRBD1	TRBV5-8	TRBJ2-7	CASSLDDRGSQYF	TGTGCCAGCAGCTTGGATGACAGGGGATCCCAGTACTTC
-	TRBD1	TRBV3-1/TRBV3-2	TRBJ1-3	CASSRQGSGNTIYF	TGTGCCAGCAGCCGACAGGGCTCTGGAAACACCATATATTTT
-	-	TRBV5-5	TRBJ1-6	CASSLNVAGWGSPLHF	TGTGCCAGCAGCTTGAATGTGGCAGGGTGGGGTTCACCCCTCCACTTT
-	TRBD1	TRBV19	TRBJ2-5	CASSMKLGQGTETQYF	TGTGCCAGTAGTATGAAGCTGGGACAGGGGACAGAGACCCAGTACTTC
-	-	TRBV29-1	TRBJ1-6	CSAQMDSYNSPLHF	TGCAGCGCCCAGATGGACAGCTATAATTCACCCCTCCACTTT